This T cell receptor beta chain was sequenced in a study of blood T cell repertoires in COVID-19. Study as a whole: Material from acute and convalescent COVID-19 was sourced from the United States, Italy and Spain.

Original analysis: From reference gene primer amplification, estimates of nucleated cell counts were derived. The assay was immunoSEQ multiplex PCR, and TCRdb's table has in-frame clones only and misses some. That table supplies the V and J calls and clone size; D and trimming were determined from the DNA. The table records about 130,000 clones, over 80% of them present only once. Germline CDR1 reads KGHDR; CDR2 reads SFDVKD. Trimming removed 4 bases at V and 7 bases at J, with 9 bases between. CDR3 length: 12 amino acids. Membership in each cohort depended on participant-reported clinical history. Recovered status applied to Cohort 3 donors who had two consecutive negative PCRs. It also applied to those with clearance or with symptom resolution.

The receptor was derived from a man under 40 who had recovered from COVID-19. Sequencing was carried out using PBMCs or T cells enriched from blood (not recorded which). This chain joins TRBV24-1 and TRBJ1-2, with D tentatively TRBD1 (5 bases). CDR3 region: CATSDPRVGYTF. The CDR3 DNA reads TGTGCCACCAGTGACCCCAGGGTTGGCTACACCTTC.